Following are 5 T cell receptor beta chains from one sample sequenced in a study of blood T cell repertoires in COVID-19. This table comes from immunoSEQ multiplex PCR, and its TCRdb copy is limited to in-frame clones, with some not included. Counted here are 140,000 to 150,000 clones, 70% to 90% occurring once; the ten biggest clones make up roughly 4%. What was sequenced was PBMCs or T cells enriched from blood (not recorded which). These receptors all come from a man aged 45-65 years who had recovered from COVID-19.

The chain is built from TRBV5-6 and TRBJ2-3, with D possibly being TRBD2 (6 bases). Trimming pared 2 bases from V and 2 bases from J, leaving 9 bases between. The germline CDR1 and CDR2 sequences are SGHDT and YYEEEE. The CDR3 totals 14 residues. This CDR3 is CASSFGTPTDTQYF. DNA for the CDR3: TGTGCCAGCAGCTTCGGGACTCCCACAGATACGCAGTATTTT.

The rearrangement joins TRBV11-2 to TRBJ1-3; TRBD1 matches at 9 bases. Germline trimming cut 3 bases from V and 9 bases from J; bases unmatched to any gene: 9. The germline CDR1 and CDR2 sequences are SGHAT and FQNNGV. This CDR3 region has 15 residues. CDR3 in amino acids: CASSFPRTGDGTIYF. For the CDR3, the DNA is TGTGCCAGCAGCTTTCCCCGGACAGGGGATGGCACCATATATTTT.

The rearrangement uses TRBV19 and TRBJ2-1, with 9 bases fitting TRBD1. With V trimmed by 6 bases and J by 2 bases, 5 bases remained unmatched. Germline-derived CDR1 and CDR2 are LNHDA and SQIVND (reference sequence). The CDR3 is 15 residues long. CDR3 residues: CASRGQGLPYNEQFF. CDR3 nucleotides: TGTGCCAGTAGGGGACAGGGCCTCCCCTACAATGAGCAGTTCTTC.

Of note for this clone: Other DNA sequences within the sample encode an identical CDR3. This chain joins TRBV27 and TRBJ1-5, with D unresolved. V lost 0 bases, J lost 5 bases, and 5 bases lay in between. This CDR3 comprises 13 residues. Germline V lookup: CDR1 MNHEY, CDR2 SMNVEV (reference sequence). The chain's CDR3 is CASSLSRDQPQHF. The DNA of the CDR3 is TGTGCCAGCAGTTTATCGAGAGATCAGCCCCAGCATTTT.

This chain joins TRBV7-2 and TRBJ1-3; no definite D call. The V end was cut by 0 bases, the J end by 3 bases, with 9 bases between. This CDR3 is 15 amino acids long. Germline-derived CDR1 and CDR2 are SGHTA and FQGNSA. The CDR3 sequence: CASSLAAGGGNTIYF. CDR3 DNA sequence: TGTGCCAGCAGCTTAGCTGCGGGAGGTGGAAACACCATATATTTT.